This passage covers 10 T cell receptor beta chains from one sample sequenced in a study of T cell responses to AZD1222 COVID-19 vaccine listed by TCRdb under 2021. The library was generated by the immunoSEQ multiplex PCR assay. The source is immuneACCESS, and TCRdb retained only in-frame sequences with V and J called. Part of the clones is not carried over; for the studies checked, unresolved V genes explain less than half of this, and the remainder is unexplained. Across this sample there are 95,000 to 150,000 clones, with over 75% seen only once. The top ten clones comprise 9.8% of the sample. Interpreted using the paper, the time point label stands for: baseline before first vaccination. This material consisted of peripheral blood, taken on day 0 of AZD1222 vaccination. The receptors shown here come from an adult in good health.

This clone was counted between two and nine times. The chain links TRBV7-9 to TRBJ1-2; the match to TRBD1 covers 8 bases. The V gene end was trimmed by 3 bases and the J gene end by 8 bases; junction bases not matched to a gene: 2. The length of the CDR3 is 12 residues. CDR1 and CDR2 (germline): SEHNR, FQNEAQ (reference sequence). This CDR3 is CASSLTGDGYTF. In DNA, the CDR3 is TGTGCCAGCAGCTTGACAGGGGACGGCTACACCTTC.

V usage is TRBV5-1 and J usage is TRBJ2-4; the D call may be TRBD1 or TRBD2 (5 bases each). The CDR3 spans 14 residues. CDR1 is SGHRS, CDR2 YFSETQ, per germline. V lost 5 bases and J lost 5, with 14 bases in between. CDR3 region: CASSETGTENIQYF. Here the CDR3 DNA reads TGCGCCAGCAGTGAGACCGGGACCGAAAACATTCAGTACTTC.

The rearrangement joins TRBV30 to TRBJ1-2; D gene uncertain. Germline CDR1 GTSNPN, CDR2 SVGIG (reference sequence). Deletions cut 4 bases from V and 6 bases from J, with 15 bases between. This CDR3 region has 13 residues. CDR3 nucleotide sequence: TGTGCCTGGAAGGAGTTCTGGGCTGATGGCTACACCTTC. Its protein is CAWKEFWADGYTF. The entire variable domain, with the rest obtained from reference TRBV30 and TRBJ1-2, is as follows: SQTIHQWPATLVQPVGSPLSLECTVEGTSNPNLYWYRQAAGRGLQLLFYSVGIGQISSEVPQNLSASRPQDRQFILSSKKLLLSDSGFYLCAWKEFWADGYTFGSGTRLTVV.

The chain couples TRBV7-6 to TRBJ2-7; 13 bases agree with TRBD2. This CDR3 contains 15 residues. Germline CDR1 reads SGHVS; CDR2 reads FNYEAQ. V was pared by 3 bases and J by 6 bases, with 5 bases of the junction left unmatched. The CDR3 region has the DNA TGTGCCAGCAGCTTTGGACTAGCGGGAGTTGGCGAGCAGTACTTC. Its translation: CASSFGLAGVGEQYF.

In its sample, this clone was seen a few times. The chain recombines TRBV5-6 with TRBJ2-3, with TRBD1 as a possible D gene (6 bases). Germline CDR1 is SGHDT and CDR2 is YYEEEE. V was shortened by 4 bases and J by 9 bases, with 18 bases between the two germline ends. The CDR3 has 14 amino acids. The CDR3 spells CASSPGQSLRTQYF. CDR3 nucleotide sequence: TGTGCCAGCAGCCCCGGACAGTCTCTTAGGACGCAGTATTTT.

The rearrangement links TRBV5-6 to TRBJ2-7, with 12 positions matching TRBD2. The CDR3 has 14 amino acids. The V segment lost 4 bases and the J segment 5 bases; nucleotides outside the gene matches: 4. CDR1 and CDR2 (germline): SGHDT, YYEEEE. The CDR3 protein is CASSLAGGPNEQYF. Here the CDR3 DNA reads TGTGCCAGCAGCCTAGCGGGGGGGCCCAACGAGCAGTACTTC.

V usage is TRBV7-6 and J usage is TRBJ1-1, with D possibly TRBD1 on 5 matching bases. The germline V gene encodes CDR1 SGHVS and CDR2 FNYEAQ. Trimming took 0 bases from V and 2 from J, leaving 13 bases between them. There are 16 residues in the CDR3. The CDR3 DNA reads TGTGCCAGCAGCTTAGCGCAGGGTTCGGCTAACACTGAAGCTTTCTTT. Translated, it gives CASSLAQGSANTEAFF.

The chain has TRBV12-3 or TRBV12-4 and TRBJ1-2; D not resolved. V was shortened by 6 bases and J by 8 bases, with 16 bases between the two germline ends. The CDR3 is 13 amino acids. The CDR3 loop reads CASRYGRGEGYTF. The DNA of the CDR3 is TGTGCCAGCAGGTACGGCCGCGGGGAGGGCTACACCTTC.

CDR3 residues: CASSPPGNEQFF. The CDR3 bases are TGTGCCAGCAGCCCCCCGGGCAATGAGCAGTTCTTC. The rearrangement joins TRBV7-9 to TRBJ2-1; D not certain. Germline assignment: CDR1 SEHNR and CDR2 FQNEAQ (reference sequence). The CDR3 consists of 12 residues. V lost 5 bases to trimming and J lost 6 bases, with 8 bases between them.

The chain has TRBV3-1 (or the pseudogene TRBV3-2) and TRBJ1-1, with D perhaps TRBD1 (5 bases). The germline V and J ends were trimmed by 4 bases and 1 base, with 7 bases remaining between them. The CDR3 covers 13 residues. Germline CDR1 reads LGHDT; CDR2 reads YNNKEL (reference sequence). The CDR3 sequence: CASSLGQNTEAFF. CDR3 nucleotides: TGTGCCAGCAGCCTCGGACAGAACACTGAAGCTTTCTTT.